This is a list of T cell receptor beta chains from one sample in a study of T cells in Graves' hyperthyroidism and ophthalmopathy. TCRdb passed the multiplex PCR reads through MiXCR, listing each CDR3 protein once. The sample lists hundreds of thousands of distinct CDR3 sequences; under 25% were seen once. Source material: blood. These receptors came from a man under 40 with Graves' ophthalmopathy. Each CDR3 is given with its conserved first and last residue. A D gene is named only where the DNA matches it firmly. Size is stated for part of the rows, as once, few or many counts, or as a class when the clone is expanded.

clone_size	v_call	j_call	d_call	cdr3_aa	cdr3_nt
many	TRBV6-1	TRBJ1-1	-	CASTAANTEAFF	TGTGCCAGCACTGCAGCGAACACTGAAGCTTTCTTT
-	TRBV4-1	TRBJ2-1	TRBD2	CASSQVLAGSYNEQFF	TGCGCCAGCAGCCAAGTGCTAGCGGGATCCTACAATGAGCAGTTCTTC
few	TRBV12-3/TRBV12-4	TRBJ2-3	-	CASSFLRITDTQYF	TGTGCCAGCAGTTTTTTACGGATCACAGATACGCAGTATTTT
many	TRBV2	TRBJ2-3	TRBD2	CASRAASGGGTDTQYF	TGTGCCAGCAGGGCGGCTAGCGGAGGGGGCACAGATACGCAGTATTTT
-	TRBV20-1	TRBJ1-2	TRBD1	CSARQTGRYGYTF	TGCAGTGCTAGACAGACAGGGAGGTATGGCTACACCTTC
-	TRBV19	TRBJ1-2	-	CASSIPSRANYGYTF	TGTGCCAGTAGTATTCCGTCCAGGGCGAACTATGGCTACACCTTC
-	TRBV4-2	TRBJ2-3	TRBD2	CASSLFSGVADTQYF	TGTGCCAGCAGCTTATTTAGCGGGGTCGCAGATACGCAGTATTTT
many	TRBV6-5	TRBJ1-2	-	CASISLSVTGNYGYTF	TGTGCCAGCATATCCCTCTCTGTGACAGGAAACTATGGCTACACCTTC
few	TRBV28	TRBJ1-2	-	CASSPLDRPINYGYTF	TGTGCCAGCAGCCCCCTCGATCGCCCCATTAACTATGGCTACACCTTC
few	TRBV6-6	TRBJ2-6	-	CASSYFDINSGANVLTF	TGTGCCAGCAGTTACTTCGACATTAACTCTGGGGCCAACGTCCTGACTTTC
few	TRBV6-2/TRBV6-3	TRBJ2-5	TRBD2	CASSYSIPGGREETQYF	TGTGCCAGCAGTTACTCGATCCCAGGAGGGAGGGAAGAGACCCAGTACTTC
many	TRBV7-8	TRBJ2-5	TRBD2	CASSPRRLAIQETQYF	TGTGCCAGCAGTCCCAGAAGACTAGCGATACAAGAGACCCAGTACTTC
many	TRBV18	TRBJ1-1	TRBD1	CASSGQGQNTEAFF	TGTGCCAGCTCAGGACAGGGCCAGAACACTGAAGCTTTCTTT
-	TRBV3-1	TRBJ2-5	TRBD2	CASSRRRTSGRQTQYF	TGTGCCAGCAGCCGAAGACGGACTAGCGGGAGACAGACCCAGTACTTC
-	TRBV4-1	TRBJ1-1	-	CASSPPGESPPGAFF	TGCGCCAGCAGCCCCCCGGGGGAGAGCCCGCCGGGGGCTTTCTTT
few	TRBV6-6	TRBJ1-5	-	CASSYGTAGRRGNQPQHF	TGTGCCAGCAGTTACGGTACGGCAGGGCGGCGGGGCAATCAGCCCCAGCATTTT
-	TRBV4-2	TRBJ1-3	-	CASSDLSSGNTIYF	TGTGCCAGCAGTGACCTATCCTCTGGAAACACCATATATTTT
-	TRBV14	TRBJ2-5	-	CASTRKGETSSKTQYF	TGTGCCAGCACCCGTAAAGGTGAGACTAGTTCAAAGACCCAGTACTTC
many	TRBV6-1	TRBJ2-7	TRBD2	CASSSLGGGIDEQYF	TGTGCCAGCAGTTCCCTCGGGGGGGGAATTGACGAGCAGTACTTC
-	TRBV2	TRBJ1-3	-	CASSSDGLSGNTIYF	TGTGCCAGCAGTTCGGACGGACTCTCTGGAAACACCATATATTTT
-	TRBV10-3	TRBJ1-1	-	CAISEVLELEAFF	TGTGCCATCAGTGAGGTTTTGGAATTAGAAGCTTTCTTT
many	TRBV24-1	TRBJ1-1	-	CATAAGGHTEAFF	TGTGCCACTGCGGCTGGGGGGCACACTGAAGCTTTCTTT
-	TRBV30	TRBJ2-1	TRBD2	CAWSVGTTYNEQFF	TGTGCCTGGAGTGTAGGGACTACCTACAATGAGCAGTTCTTC
few	TRBV14	TRBJ1-3	-	CASSLNLNTIYF	TGTGCCAGCAGCCTAAACCTAAACACCATATATTTT
few	TRBV12-3/TRBV12-4	TRBJ2-1	-	CASRTTSFSYNEQFF	TGTGCCAGCAGAACTACTAGTTTCTCCTACAATGAGCAGTTCTTC
-	TRBV20-1	TRBJ2-7	-	CSASGIGRDSYEQYF	TGCAGTGCTAGCGGGATAGGGCGGGATTCCTACGAGCAGTACTTC
many	TRBV18	TRBJ1-1	-	CASVNTEAFF	TGTGCCAGCGTGAACACTGAAGCTTTCTTT